These 11 T cell receptor beta chains were all obtained from the same sample, sequenced in a study of spatial heterogeneity in lung cancer. Time point of the sample: sample taken at primary tumor resection. Findings of the study overall: Counts of expanded alpha and beta TCRs within tumors tracked the tumor nonsynonymous mutation count.

Antigens of these TCRs are unknown. Using its own MiXCR run on the 5' RACE reads, TCRdb lists one record per CDR3 protein. The sample carries around 2,500 distinct CDR3 sequences, more than 6% recorded once. The starting material was lung tumor tissue, obtained at surgery. These receptors came from a female donor with early-stage non-small cell lung cancer.

In its sample, this clonotype is medium-sized. V usage is TRBV20-1 and J usage is TRBJ1-5; 8 bases line up with TRBD1. The germline V gene encodes CDR1 DFQATT and CDR2 SNEGSKA (reference sequence). This CDR3 comprises 15 residues. The trim removed 4 bases at V and 0 bases at J, leaving 5 bases unmatched. The CDR3 sequence is CSANTGGYSNQPQHF. The CDR3 bases are TGCAGTGCTAATACAGGGGGTTATAGCAATCAGCCCCAGCATTTT.

This clonotype is medium-sized by share. The CDR3 region is CASSGGQLSSYNEQFF. The CDR3 bases are TGTGCCAGCAGCGGGGGACAGTTGAGCTCCTACAATGAGCAGTTCTTC. This chain links TRBV5-8 with TRBJ2-1; TRBD1 aligns across 7 bases. The length of the CDR3 is 16 residues. The trim removed 4 bases at V and 0 bases at J, leaving 7 bases unmatched. Germline assignment: CDR1 SGHTS and CDR2 YDEGEE.

By frequency in the sample, this clonotype is medium-sized (0.01 to 0.1%). The chain links TRBV7-9 to TRBJ1-4, with TRBD1 matching 8 bases. Germline values: CDR1 SEHNR, CDR2 FQNEAQ (reference sequence). The V gene end was trimmed by 5 bases and the J gene end by 7 bases; junction bases not matched to a gene: 6. The CDR3 contains 14 residues. The CDR3 loop reads CASSTAGGVEKLFF. The CDR3 region has the DNA TGTGCCAGCAGCACCGCAGGGGGCGTTGAAAAACTGTTTTTT.

By proportion, this clonotype is medium-sized. The chain links TRBV5-5 to TRBJ2-7; a possible D gene is TRBD2 (7 bases). Deletions cut 1 base from V and 4 bases from J, with 18 bases between. Per germline, CDR1 SGHKS and CDR2 YYEKEE (reference sequence). The CDR3 loop spans 16 amino acids. As DNA, the CDR3 is TGTGCCAGCAGCTTGAGTTCGGGGGGCGCGGAATACGAGCAGTACGTC. Translating it yields CASSLSSGGAEYEQYV.

By sample share, this clonotype is medium-sized. The rearrangement uses TRBV10-2 and TRBJ2-7; no reliable D call. The germline V and J ends were trimmed by 5 bases and 4 bases, with 6 bases remaining between them. CDR1 is WSHSY and CDR2 is SAAADI in the germline V gene. The CDR3 runs 11 residues. In DNA form, the CDR3 reads TGCGCCAGCAGTCTGACGTACGAGCAGTACTTC. Its protein product is CASSLTYEQYF.

In its sample, this clonotype was seen many times. The V and J genes are TRBV4-1 and TRBJ2-1; D remains unclear. This CDR3 contains 16 residues. Trimming removed 1 base from V and 2 bases from J, with 12 bases in between. Looked up from germline, CDR1 is MGHRA and CDR2 is YSYEKL. DNA for the CDR3: TGCGCCAGCAGCCAAGGGCTCGGCCGTCCCTACAATGAGCAGTTCTTC. Translating gives CASSQGLGRPYNEQFF.

This clonotype counts as medium-sized (0.01 to 0.1%). The genes are TRBV6-5 and TRBJ2-7, with D unclear. CDR1 and CDR2 (germline): MNHEY, SVGAGI. There are 13 residues in the CDR3. V was pared by 6 bases and J by 0 bases, with 9 bases between. This CDR3 is CASSQKASYEQYF. The DNA for the CDR3 is TGTGCCAGCAGCCAGAAGGCCTCCTACGAGCAGTACTTC.

In this sample, this clonotype turned up a few times. The V gene is TRBV30, the J gene TRBJ1-1, with 9 positions matching TRBD1. Germline V CDR1 and CDR2: GTSNPN, SVGIG (reference sequence). This CDR3 contains 11 residues. Losses at the gene ends were 3 bases for V and 11 bases for J; bases not matched to a gene: 4. CDR3 coding DNA: TGTGCCTGGAGAAGGGACAGGGACGCTTTCTTT. Its protein product is CAWRRDRDAFF.

This clonotype is medium-sized by share. V usage is TRBV9 and J usage is TRBJ2-1; 11 nucleotides align to TRBD2. In germline, CDR1 is SGDLS, CDR2 YYNGEE. CDR3 length: 15 amino acids. Germline trimming cut 0 bases from V and 7 bases from J; bases unmatched to any gene: 3. CDR3 sequence: CASSVGTSGQNEQFF. CDR3 DNA: TGTGCCAGCAGCGTAGGGACTAGCGGGCAGAATGAGCAGTTCTTC.

This clonotype is deemed medium-sized. At one end, the junction sequence differs from germline, possibly due to a read error. The gene calls are TRBV27 and TRBJ2-7, with D possibly called TRBD1 or TRBD2 (5 bases each). The V gene's germline CDR1 is MNHEY and CDR2 SMNVEV (reference sequence). The CDR3 is 13 amino acids. The DNA of the CDR3 is TGTGCCAGCAGTTTACAGGGACGTACTCCCCTCAACTTC. This codes for CASSLQGRTPLNF.

This clonotype is medium-sized. The V and J genes are TRBV20-1 and TRBJ2-2, with TRBD2 matching over 7 bases. Germline values: CDR1 DFQATT, CDR2 SNEGSKA (reference sequence). The V and J ends lost 4 bases and 11 bases, in that order; junction bases with no gene match: 10. The CDR3 has 13 residues. In DNA, the CDR3 is TGCAGTGCTATCAGTCCTAGCGGCGGTGAGCTGTTTTTT. Translated: CSAISPSGGELFF.